This T cell receptor beta chain is from a study of CD8+ T cells in alopecia areata. Study overall: At a dose of 5 to 10 mg twice daily, oral tofacitinib was given to treated patients. Findings and caveats of the study: Especially in alopecia totalis/universalis, lesional scalp showed greater clonality than normal scalp did. TCR sharing across patients was less clear than in mice, possibly HLA-related.

Obtained from alopecia areata patients were lesional scalp punch biopsies along with peripheral blood. On this clone itself: Its matching antigen is unknown.

Germline assignment: CDR1 SNHLY and CDR2 FYNNEI. The CDR3 totals 14 residues. V was pared by 5 bases and J by 3 bases, with 12 bases between. It was cDNA, reverse transcribed from extracted RNA, that served as the sequencing template. The data were produced by immunoSEQ multiplex PCR, yet TCRdb's version contains in-frame clones alone and is incomplete. The table includes 180,000 or so clones, about 72% detected once. Specimen: CD8+ T cells sorted from blood, collected at week 0. The V call is TRBV2, the J call TRBJ2-3, with no clear D. The TCR originated in a human donor with alopecia areata. The CDR3 protein is CASSSDGFTDTQYF. CDR3 sequence (DNA): TGTGCCAGCAGTTCGGACGGCTTTACAGATACGCAGTATTTT. Full variable domain (rest looked up from reference TRBV2 and TRBJ2-3): EPEVTQTPSHQVTQMGQEVILRCVPISNHLYFYWYRQILGQKVEFLVSFYNNEISEKSEIFDDQFSVERPDGSNFTLKIRSTKLEDSAMYFCASSSDGFTDTQYFGPGTRLTVL.